This paragraph reports one TCR beta chain. Original handling: It was from reference gene primer amplification that nucleated cell counts were estimated. Sequencing used immunoSEQ multiplex PCR; TCRdb keeps in-frame clones, though not all of them. V, J and clone size reflect that table, while D and trimming were determined from the DNA. The sample consists of roughly 390,000 clones, about 85% of them appearing once. This record comes from a study of blood T cell repertoires in COVID-19. About the research overall: The samples span acute and convalescent COVID-19 from the United States, Italy and Spain. PBMCs, B-cell-depleted T cells, or T cells were the source of the cDNA or gDNA that made up the material.

This TCR came from a young woman with acute or convalescent COVID-19. Sequenced sample: peripheral blood.

The CDR3 loop is CAISQGYGYGYTF. As DNA, the CDR3 is TGCGCCATTTCACAGGGGTACGGCTATGGCTACACCTTC. The rearrangement joins TRBV10-2 to TRBJ1-2, with TRBD1 identical over 7 bases. J was trimmed by 4 bases and V by 10 bases; bases with no gene match: 9. The CDR3 runs to 13 residues. Per germline, CDR1 WSHSY and CDR2 SAAADI.